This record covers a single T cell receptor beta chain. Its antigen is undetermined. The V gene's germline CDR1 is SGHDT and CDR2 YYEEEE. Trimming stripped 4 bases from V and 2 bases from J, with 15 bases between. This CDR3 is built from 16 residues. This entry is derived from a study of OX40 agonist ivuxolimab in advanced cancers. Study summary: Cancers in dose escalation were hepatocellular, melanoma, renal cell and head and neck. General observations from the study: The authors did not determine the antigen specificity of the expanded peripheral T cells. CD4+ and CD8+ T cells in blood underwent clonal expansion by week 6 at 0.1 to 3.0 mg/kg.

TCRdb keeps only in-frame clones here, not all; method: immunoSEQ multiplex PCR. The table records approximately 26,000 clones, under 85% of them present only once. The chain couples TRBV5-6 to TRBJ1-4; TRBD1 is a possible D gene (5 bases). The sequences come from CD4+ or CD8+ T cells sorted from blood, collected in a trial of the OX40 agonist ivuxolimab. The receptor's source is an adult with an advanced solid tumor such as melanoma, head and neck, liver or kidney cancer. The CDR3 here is CASSPRTNPTNEKLFF. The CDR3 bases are TGTGCCAGCAGCCCGAGGACAAACCCGACTAATGAAAAACTGTTTTTT.